This TCR beta chain is drawn from a study of blood T cell repertoires in COVID-19. Study-level background: The United States, Italy and Spain provided the acute and convalescent COVID-19 samples.

Seattle enrolled patients during active infection and tracked them longitudinally. As handled by the study authors: It was from reference gene primer amplification that nucleated cell counts were estimated. Repertoires were generated with immunoSEQ multiplex PCR, while TCRdb's copy carries only in-frame clones and drops some. V, J and clone size reflect that table, while D and trimming were determined from the DNA. The sample includes fewer than 350,000 clones, 90% of them seen just once. Trimming removed 2 bases from V and 2 bases from J, with 4 bases in between. The V gene's germline CDR1 is LGHDT and CDR2 YNNKEL (reference sequence). The CDR3 runs to 12 residues.

The chain couples TRBV3-1 (or the pseudogene TRBV3-2) to TRBJ2-7; D not resolved. The sequence came from a woman aged 25 to 39 with COVID-19, enrolled during active disease. Source material: peripheral blood. CDR3 nucleotide sequence: TGTGCCAGCAGCCAATATGCCTACGAGCAGTACTTC. This gives the protein CASSQYAYEQYF.